The TCR beta chain under discussion was sequenced for a study of a mutant IDH1 vaccine in newly diagnosed glioma. Study details: During weeks 1, 3, 5, 7, 11, 15, 19 and 23, patients received eight vaccinations. Radiotherapy alone preceded vaccination by 4-6 weeks; alternatively, vaccination started with temozolomide cycles. Standard pretreatment was either radiotherapy, temozolomide, or, for most, radiochemotherapy with temozolomide. Study conclusions and caveats: Vaccine-induced immune responses occurred in 90% to 95% of patients.

Concerning this clone: Its antigen is unidentified.

Described time point: week 23, last vaccination. Vaccine doses each comprised 300 ug of mutant IDH1 20-mer peptide, with topical imiquimod. This CDR3 spans 16 amino acids. CDR1 and CDR2 (germline): SGHRS, YFSETQ. V shed 3 bases and J 6 bases; nucleotides not matched to a gene: 11. Using immunoSEQ multiplex PCR, the repertoire was profiled, and TCRdb retains in-frame clones only, with some absent. The top ten hold approximately 3.8% of the sample, which has around 60,000 clones, more than 75% seen once. Here the sequenced sample was PBMCs, taken from a glioma patient whose treatment included an IDH1 peptide vaccine. The sequence came from a man aged 25 to 40 with glioma. The V and J genes are TRBV5-1 and TRBJ1-4; 7 bases match TRBD1. Here the CDR3 DNA reads TGCGCCAGCAGCTCACCAGGGGGTGGTCAGGATGAAAAACTGTTTTTT. Translated, it gives CASSSPGGGQDEKLFF.